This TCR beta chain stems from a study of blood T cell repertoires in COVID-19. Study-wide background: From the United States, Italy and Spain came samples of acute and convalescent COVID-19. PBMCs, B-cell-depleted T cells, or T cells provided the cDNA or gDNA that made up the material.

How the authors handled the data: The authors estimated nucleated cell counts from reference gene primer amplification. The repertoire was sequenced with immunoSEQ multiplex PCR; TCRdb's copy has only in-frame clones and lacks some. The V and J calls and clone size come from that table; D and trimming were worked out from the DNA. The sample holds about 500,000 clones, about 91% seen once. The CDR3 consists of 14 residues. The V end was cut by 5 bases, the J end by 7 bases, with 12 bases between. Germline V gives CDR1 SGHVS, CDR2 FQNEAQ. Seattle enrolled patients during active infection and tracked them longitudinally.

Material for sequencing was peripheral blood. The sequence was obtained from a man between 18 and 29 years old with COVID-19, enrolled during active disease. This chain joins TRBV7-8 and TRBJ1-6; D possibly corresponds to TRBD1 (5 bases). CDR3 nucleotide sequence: TGTGCCAGCAGCCGACAGATCTTGAATTCACCCCTCCACTTT. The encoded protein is CASSRQILNSPLHF.